Each of the 3 T cell receptor beta chains below was sequenced from the same sample in a study of radiation and T cells in renal cell carcinoma. Indicated time point: baseline pretreatment blood. Regarding treatment: 15 Gy SBRT to primary tumor, nephrectomy 4 weeks later. The data were produced by immunoSEQ multiplex PCR, yet TCRdb's version contains in-frame clones alone and is incomplete. The data hold about 49,000 clones, with approximately 80% observed a single time. The source was blood, collected from a patient whose treatment included radiotherapy and nephrectomy. All receptors derive from a woman in her sixties or seventies with renal cell carcinoma.

In its sample, this clone was seen once. As DNA, the CDR3 is TGTGCCAGCAGTGAGGGCAATCAGCCCCAGCATTTT. It translates to CASSEGNQPQHF. The chain links TRBV6-1 to TRBJ1-5; no clear D gene. Trimming took 3 bases from V and 2 from J, leaving 2 bases between them. Looked up from germline, CDR1 is MNHNS and CDR2 is SASEGT. This CDR3 is built from 12 residues.

The rearrangement links TRBV19 to TRBJ2-1; TRBD2 matches 10 bases. J gave up 6 bases and V 5 bases, and 4 bases lay outside the gene matches. CDR1 and CDR2 (germline): LNHDA, SQIVND (reference sequence). The CDR3 loop spans 14 amino acids. CDR3 residues: CASSQREGSNEQFF. The CDR3 DNA reads as TGTGCCAGTAGTCAGCGGGAGGGCTCCAATGAGCAGTTCTTC.

The chain combines TRBV5-1 with TRBJ2-1; D assignment may be TRBD1 or TRBD2 (5 bases each). The CDR3 has 12 amino acids. CDR1 SGHRS and CDR2 YFSETQ come from the germline V gene. With 7 bases removed from V and 6 bases from J, the gap between germline ends came to 11 bases. CDR3 sequence (DNA): TGCGCCAGCGGGGACCCGGGCAATGAGCAGTTCTTC. This codes for CASGDPGNEQFF.